The 24 T cell receptor beta chains listed next were all sequenced from one sample in a study of T cells after yellow fever vaccination. A single record per CDR3 protein comes from TCRdb applying MiXCR to the 5' RACE reads. The table lists around 260,000 distinct CDR3 sequences, 5.2% of them singletons. Sample: CD4+ T cells sorted from PBMCs, taken on the day of the yellow fever booster vaccination. These receptors were collected from a man aged 18 to 35 who received the YFV17D yellow fever vaccine.

This clonotype was detected a few times. The chain couples TRBV12-3 or TRBV12-4 to TRBJ1-2; possible D gene TRBD1, 6 bases. Trimming took 2 bases from V and 4 from J, leaving 8 bases between them. The CDR3 has 13 amino acids. The CDR3 spells CASSLRGAYGYTF. The CDR3 DNA sequence: TGTGCCAGCAGTTTACGGGGGGCCTATGGCTACACCTTC.

This clonotype was counted many times. J is TRBJ2-7 and V is TRBV29-1; D may be TRBD1 (5 bases). Germline-derived CDR1 and CDR2 are SQVTM and ANQGSEA. V was cut by 6 bases and J by 5 bases, with 11 bases left in between. CDR3 length equals 11 residues. CDR3 nucleotides: TGCAGCGTCCCCGGACAACACGAGCAGTACGTC. Protein: CSVPGQHEQYV.

The gene calls are TRBV9 and TRBJ2-1; 13 nucleotides agree with TRBD2. CDR3 size: 19 residues. The V segment lost 3 bases and the J segment 5 bases; nucleotides outside the gene matches: 14. Germline values: CDR1 SGDLS, CDR2 YYNGEE. The CDR3 coding sequence is TGTGCCAGCAGCGCAACGACTAGCGGGGGGCCCCGTCGTAACAATGAGCAGTTCTTC. Translating it yields CASSATTSGGPRRNNEQFF.

CDR3: CASSRSGGIPDTQYF. The CDR3 nucleotides read TGCGCCAGCAGCCGCTCTGGAGGGATCCCAGATACGCAGTATTTT. This chain links TRBV4-3 with TRBJ2-3; perhaps TRBD2 as D (6 bases). CDR1 and CDR2 (germline): LGHNA, YSLEER. This CDR3 has 15 residues. Trimming removed 4 bases at V and 4 bases at J, with 15 bases between.

This chain links TRBV5-1 with TRBJ1-2; D remains unclear. This CDR3 is built from 14 residues. CDR1 is SGHRS and CDR2 is YFSETQ in the germline V gene. Trimming took 3 bases from V and 0 from J, leaving 9 bases between them. The CDR3 DNA sequence: TGCGCCAGCAGCTCCCAGAGGTCTAACTATGGCTACACCTTC. Translating gives CASSSQRSNYGYTF.

This clonotype was seen a handful of times. The chain carries TRBV2 and TRBJ1-5, with TRBD1 matching over 8 bases. Trimming removed 10 bases from V and 5 bases from J; junction bases left unmatched: 7. The CDR3 extends over 13 amino acids. Germline assignment: CDR1 SNHLY and CDR2 FYNNEI. The CDR3: CATAGTGDQPQHF. The DNA for the CDR3 is TGTGCCACCGCCGGGACAGGAGATCAGCCCCAGCATTTT.

This clonotype showed up many times. The chain couples TRBV20-1 to TRBJ2-7; D gene ambiguous. V lost 2 bases to trimming and J lost 2 bases, with 7 bases between them. This CDR3 contains 12 residues. Germline CDR1 DFQATT, CDR2 SNEGSKA (reference sequence). The CDR3 loop is CSARLSTYEQYV. In DNA form, the CDR3 reads TGCAGTGCTAGACTCTCGACCTACGAGCAGTACGTC.

This clonotype was recorded a few times. The chain has TRBV6-1 and TRBJ1-2, with 7 bases aligning to TRBD1. V lost 10 bases, J lost 8 bases, and 13 bases stayed unmatched. CDR3 length: 13 amino acids. The germline V gene has CDR1 MNHNS and CDR2 SASEGT. CDR3 bases: TGTGCCACAAGACAGGGCGCACCGTACGGCTACACCTTC. Encoded protein: CATRQGAPYGYTF.

This clonotype occurred many times. The chain couples TRBV7-8 to TRBJ2-1, with TRBD1 identical over 8 bases. Germline V gene data show CDR1 as SGHVS and CDR2 as FQNEAQ. The length of the CDR3 is 16 residues. Losses at the gene ends were 2 bases for V and 4 bases for J; bases not matched to a gene: 7. The DNA of the CDR3 is TGTGCCAGCAGCTTACCCAGGGGGCGGAGGTACAATGAGCAGTTCTTC. This codes for CASSLPRGRRYNEQFF.

This rearrangement joins TRBV6-5 to TRBJ2-2; D may be TRBD1 (5 bases). Germline V CDR1 and CDR2: MNHEY, SVGAGI. Deletions cut 5 bases from V and 4 bases from J, with 14 bases between. This CDR3 is built from 15 residues. The CDR3 region is CASSVGHVGTGELFF. DNA of the CDR3: TGTGCCAGCAGTGTAGGACACGTAGGCACCGGGGAGCTGTTTTTT.

A remark on this clonotype: Compared with germline, one end of the junction differs, possibly owing to a read error. CDR3 nucleotides: TGTGACATCATAGCAGACAGGCAGCATTATCAGCCCCAGCATTTT. Its translation: CDIIADRQHYQPQHF. The rearrangement uses TRBV10-3 and TRBJ1-5, with D tentatively TRBD1 (6 bases). This CDR3 has 15 amino acids. The germline V gene encodes CDR1 ENHRY and CDR2 SYGVKD.

V is TRBV7-6 and J is TRBJ2-7; no clear D gene. The CDR3 sequence is 15 residues long. Germline values: CDR1 SGHVS, CDR2 FNYEAQ. Trimming pared 5 bases from V and 0 bases from J, leaving 14 bases between. The CDR3 sequence is CASSLVDGRSYEQYF. As DNA, the CDR3 is TGTGCCAGCAGCCTGGTTGACGGCCGCTCCTACGAGCAGTACTTC.

The J gene is TRBJ2-1, the V gene TRBV9, with D maybe TRBD2 (6 bases). This CDR3 spans 15 amino acids. The germline gives CDR1 SGDLS, CDR2 YYNGEE. The V and J ends lost 1 base and 7 bases respectively, with 15 bases between them. The CDR3 bases are TGTGCCAGCAGCGTAAACACGGGGGTAGAGAATGAGCAGTTCTTC. Translation: CASSVNTGVENEQFF. The variable domain in full, completed from reference TRBV9 and TRBJ2-1, reads DSGVTQTPKHLITATGQRVTLRCSPRSGDLSVYWYQQSLDQGLQFLIQYYNGEERAKGNILERFSAQQFPDLHSELNLSSLELGDSALYFCASSVNTGVENEQFFGPGTRLTVL.

This clonotype has a count of ten or more. The chain links TRBV11-2 to TRBJ2-2; D is perhaps TRBD1 (5 bases). The V gene lost 3 bases and the J gene lost 6 bases, with 17 bases spanning the gap. CDR1 SGHAT and CDR2 FQNNGV come from the germline V gene. The CDR3 length is 16 residues. CDR3 DNA: TGTGCCAGCAGCTTTCCCGGCGTCAGGGTCGCCGGGGAGCTGTTTTTT. Its translation is CASSFPGVRVAGELFF.

This clonotype was seen only a few times. The chain joins TRBV29-1 to TRBJ1-4; weak D call: TRBD1 (5 bases). The CDR3 is 14 amino acids. V shed 7 bases and J shed 10 bases, with 22 bases lying between them. The germline V gene encodes CDR1 SQVTM and CDR2 ANQGSEA. DNA of the CDR3: TGCAGCGCTCGGTCACAGGTCAAAGAAGGAAAACTGTTTTTT. Protein product: CSARSQVKEGKLFF.

This clonotype came up many times. The chain joins TRBV7-9 to TRBJ2-3, with 8 bases identical to TRBD2. Germline V lookup: CDR1 SEHNR, CDR2 FQNEAQ (reference sequence). The CDR3 runs 15 residues. The junction had 6 bases not matched to a gene; V was cut back by 5 bases and J by 2 bases. The chain's CDR3 is CASSPRGGFTDTQYF. The CDR3 DNA reads as TGTGCCAGCAGCCCCCGCGGGGGGTTCACAGATACGCAGTATTTT.

The chain links TRBV7-9 to TRBJ2-5; TRBD2 is a possible D gene (5 bases). The CDR3 contains 14 residues. Germline values: CDR1 SEHNR, CDR2 FQNEAQ (reference sequence). Trimming removed 1 base at V and 7 bases at J, with 13 bases between. CDR3: CASSLGPVRGTQYF. In nucleotides, the CDR3 is TGTGCCAGCAGCTTAGGGCCCGTTCGGGGGACCCAGTACTTC.

V is TRBV6-6 and J is TRBJ2-1; possible D gene TRBD1, 7 bases. Trimming took 5 bases from V and 7 from J, leaving 18 bases between them. The CDR3 has 15 residues. The germline V gene encodes CDR1 MNHNY and CDR2 SVGAGI (reference sequence). This CDR3 reads CASSTWRGLYNEQFF. CDR3 in DNA: TGTGCCAGCAGTACCTGGAGGGGGCTTTATAATGAGCAGTTCTTC.

The rearrangement uses TRBV5-1 and TRBJ2-5, with D perhaps matching TRBD1 or TRBD2 (5 bases each). The CDR3 totals 12 residues. Per the germline V gene, CDR1 is SGHRS and CDR2 is YFSETQ. V was trimmed by 5 bases and J by 4 bases, leaving 9 bases between them. CDR3 sequence (DNA): TGCGCCAGCAGTCCGGGACCAGAGACCCAGTACTTC. Its protein product is CASSPGPETQYF.

The genes are TRBV28 and TRBJ1-4; D ambiguous. Germline values: CDR1 MDHEN, CDR2 SYDVKM. Trimming took 2 bases from V and 8 from J, leaving 9 bases between them. The CDR3 loop spans 13 amino acids. CDR3 nucleotide sequence: TGTGCCAGCAGTTTAGTTGGGGTGGAAAAACTGTTTTTT. Protein sequence: CASSLVGVEKLFF.

V usage is TRBV2 and J usage is TRBJ1-6, with D perhaps TRBD1 (5 bases). V was clipped by 1 base and J by 7 bases, with 14 bases between them. The CDR3 runs to 16 residues. Germline V gives CDR1 SNHLY, CDR2 FYNNEI. CDR3 protein: CASSEGPRDANSPLHF. The CDR3 coding sequence is TGTGCCAGCAGTGAAGGCCCCCGGGACGCAAATTCACCCCTCCACTTT.

The rearrangement uses TRBV7-2 and TRBJ2-3; 8 bases agree with TRBD2. Germline V gives CDR1 SGHTA, CDR2 FQGNSA. The CDR3 spans 18 residues. The ends lost 3 bases at V and 1 base at J; junction bases unmatched: 12. Here the CDR3 DNA reads TGTGCCAGCAGCTTCGGTCGAGAGCGGGGGCCGGGCACAGATACGCAGTATTTT. Its translation is CASSFGRERGPGTDTQYF.

This clonotype was detected many times. This chain connects TRBV5-1 to TRBJ1-2; D is ambiguous. Trimming removed 3 bases at V and 4 bases at J, with 13 bases between. The germline gives CDR1 SGHRS, CDR2 YFSETQ. The length of the CDR3 is 14 residues. The chain's CDR3 is CASSSGESAYGYTF. In DNA form, the CDR3 reads TGCGCCAGCAGCTCCGGGGAGTCAGCCTATGGCTACACCTTC.

The chain is built from TRBV11-2 and TRBJ2-3; D is possibly TRBD2 (7 bases). Germline V lookup: CDR1 SGHAT, CDR2 FQNNGV. CDR3 length: 16 amino acids. The ends were cut back, 2 bases at V and 2 bases at J, with 14 bases in the middle. CDR3 DNA sequence: TGTGCCAGCAGCTTAAGGCGGGGGCCCCTCACAGATACGCAGTATTTT. It encodes CASSLRRGPLTDTQYF.